One and the same sample provided the 30 T cell receptor beta chains below, sequenced in a study of blood T cell repertoires in COVID-19. Some clones are missing from TCRdb's copy, which holds only in-frame ones; the method was immunoSEQ multiplex PCR. The table shows under 250,000 clones, with roughly 86% occurring only once. What was sequenced was peripheral blood. The source is a woman in her sixties who had recovered from COVID-19.

This clone occurred a few times. The chain is built from TRBV6-2 or TRBV6-3 and TRBJ2-1; 14 nucleotides align to TRBD2. Trimming at V came to 5 bases and at J to 7 bases, leaving 10 bases not matched to a gene. The CDR3 totals 17 residues. CDR1 and CDR2 from the germline V gene are MNHEY and SVGEGT. In DNA form, the CDR3 reads TGTGCCAGCAGTCCCCTCGGACTAGCGGGGGGTCGGAATGAGCAGTTCTTC. This sequence encodes CASSPLGLAGGRNEQFF.

The chain links TRBV7-9 to TRBJ2-7; a possible D gene is TRBD2 (6 bases). The CDR3 runs to 14 residues. Trimming removed 2 bases from V and 2 bases from J, with 10 bases in between. Per the germline V gene, CDR1 is SEHNR and CDR2 is FQNEAQ (reference sequence). Here the CDR3 reads CASSLPGGAYEQYF. In DNA form, the CDR3 reads TGTGCCAGCAGCTTACCTGGCGGGGCCTACGAGCAGTACTTC.

This rearrangement joins TRBV24-1 to TRBJ2-5, with TRBD1 as a possible D gene (5 bases). V lost 5 bases to trimming and J lost 1 base, with 7 bases between them. This CDR3 is built from 13 residues. In germline, CDR1 is KGHDR, CDR2 SFDVKD. The CDR3 region is CATSAQGQETQYF. The CDR3 DNA sequence: TGTGCCACCAGTGCCCAGGGCCAAGAGACCCAGTACTTC.

The V and J genes are TRBV19 and TRBJ2-3; D might be TRBD1 (5 bases). Trimming stripped 2 bases from V and 9 bases from J, with 12 bases between. The CDR3 spans 13 residues. Per the germline V gene, CDR1 is LNHDA and CDR2 is SQIVND (reference sequence). The CDR3 coding sequence is TGTGCCAGTAGTATAATCAGGGTCGGAACGCAGTATTTT. Translated: CASSIIRVGTQYF.

The chain carries TRBV27 and TRBJ1-2; 8 positions agree with TRBD1. The germline gives CDR1 MNHEY, CDR2 SMNVEV (reference sequence). V shed 0 bases, J shed 8 bases, and the junction held 5 bases outside the gene matches. The CDR3 covers 14 residues. The CDR3 DNA reads as TGTGCCAGCAGTTTATCGGACAGGGCTGGCGGCTACACCTTC. Amino acid sequence: CASSLSDRAGGYTF.

This clone was counted between two and nine times. The V call is TRBV7-9, the J call TRBJ1-4; D gene ambiguous. V was pared by 1 base and J by 0 bases, with 6 bases between. Germline values: CDR1 SEHNR, CDR2 FQNEAQ (reference sequence). This CDR3 has 15 residues. The CDR3 sequence is CASSLDSATNEKLFF. The CDR3, as DNA: TGTGCCAGCAGCTTAGATAGTGCAACTAATGAAAAACTGTTTTTT.

This chain joins TRBV19 and TRBJ2-5, with 7 nucleotides matching TRBD1. Germline assignment: CDR1 LNHDA and CDR2 SQIVND (reference sequence). This CDR3 comprises 14 residues. The V and J ends lost 4 bases and 4 bases, in that order; junction bases with no gene match: 6. CDR3 DNA sequence: TGTGCCAGTAGTACAAACAGGGGTCCAGAGACCCAGTACTTC. Translation gives CASSTNRGPETQYF. Complete variable domain (other parts from reference TRBV19 and TRBJ2-5): DGGITQSPKYLFRKEGQNVTLSCEQNLNHDAMYWYRQDPGQGLRLIYYSQIVNDFQKGDIAEGYSVSREKKESFPLTVTSAQKNPTAFYLCASSTNRGPETQYFGPGTRLLVL.

This chain links TRBV2 with TRBJ1-4, with 8 bases that match TRBD1. In germline, CDR1 is SNHLY, CDR2 FYNNEI. V shed 4 bases, J shed 8 bases, and the junction held 6 bases outside the gene matches. This CDR3 comprises 14 residues. CDR3 bases: TGTGCCAGCAGTGGCCTGGACAGGGACGAAAAACTGTTTTTT. It codes for CASSGLDRDEKLFF. Drawing the rest from reference TRBV2 and TRBJ1-4, the complete variable domain is EPEVTQTPSHQVTQMGQEVILRCVPISNHLYFYWYRQILGQKVEFLVSFYNNEISEKSEIFDDQFSVERPDGSNFTLKIRSTKLEDSAMYFCASSGLDRDEKLFFGSGTQLSVL.

V gene TRBV6-5 combines with J gene TRBJ1-2, with a tentative D call TRBD1 (6 bases). This CDR3 is 13 amino acids long. V was cut by 6 bases and J by 5 bases, with 13 bases left in between. Germline CDR1 MNHEY, CDR2 SVGAGI. The CDR3 loop is CASRATGWYGYTF. CDR3 DNA sequence: TGTGCCAGCAGGGCGACAGGATGGTATGGCTACACCTTC.

This clone showed up just once. This chain connects TRBV7-6 to TRBJ1-5, with D unresolved. Germline loops: CDR1 SGHVS, CDR2 FNYEAQ. Between the trimmed V and J ends, which lost 1 base and 6 bases, there was a span of 7 bases. This CDR3 is 13 amino acids long. The CDR3: CASSLGRGQPQHF. Written as DNA, the CDR3 is TGTGCCAGCAGCTTAGGGCGGGGTCAGCCCCAGCATTTT.

This clone was seen a few times. The chain recombines TRBV7-2 with TRBJ2-1, with 12 bases that match TRBD2. Looked up from germline, CDR1 is SGHTA and CDR2 is FQGNSA. This CDR3 is built from 15 residues. J lost 11 bases, V lost 4 bases, and 9 bases had no gene match. CDR3 residues: CASSSRTSGVYQQFF. CDR3 DNA sequence: TGTGCCAGCAGCTCCAGGACTAGCGGGGTCTATCAGCAGTTCTTC.

The V call is TRBV11-2, the J call TRBJ2-3; 8 positions agree with TRBD2. Per the germline V gene, CDR1 is SGHAT and CDR2 is FQNNGV. V gave up 3 bases and J gave up 7 bases; unmatched junction bases: 6. This CDR3 spans 14 amino acids. This CDR3 is CASSLGGGRHTQYF. The CDR3 DNA reads as TGTGCCAGCAGCTTGGGCGGGGGGCGGCATACGCAGTATTTT. Full variable domain (outside the CDR3, taken from reference TRBV11-2 and TRBJ2-3): EAGVAQSPRYKIIEKRQSVAFWCNPISGHATLYWYQQILGQGPKLLIQFQNNGVVDDSQLPKDRFSAERLKGVDSTLKIQPAKLEDSAVYLCASSLGGGRHTQYFGPGTRLTVL.

Only one count was recorded for this clone. The chain carries TRBV9 and TRBJ2-7, with 7 bases identical to TRBD1. The germline gives CDR1 SGDLS, CDR2 YYNGEE. Trimming cost V 0 bases and J 2 bases; bases outside gene matches: 5. This CDR3 is 15 amino acids long. CDR3 loop: CASSVEGGSAYEQYF. CDR3 coding DNA: TGTGCCAGCAGCGTAGAAGGGGGCAGCGCCTACGAGCAGTACTTC. Full variable domain (rest looked up from reference TRBV9 and TRBJ2-7): DSGVTQTPKHLITATGQRVTLRCSPRSGDLSVYWYQQSLDQGLQFLIQYYNGEERAKGNILERFSAQQFPDLHSELNLSSLELGDSALYFCASSVEGGSAYEQYFGPGTRLTVT.

CDR3 bases: TGCGCCAGCAGCCAAGAGGATCTGCGGGAAAAACTGTTTTTT. Translation gives CASSQEDLREKLFF. The chain carries TRBV4-3 and TRBJ1-4; D unresolved. Looked up from germline, CDR1 is LGHNA and CDR2 is YSLEER. Trimming removed 0 bases at V and 8 bases at J, with 10 bases between. The CDR3 has 14 amino acids.

This chain links TRBV5-1 with TRBJ2-2, with D possibly being TRBD2 (5 bases). The CDR3 sequence is 16 residues long. The ends were cut back, 3 bases at V and 4 bases at J, with 16 bases in the middle. Germline V gene sequence: CDR1 SGHRS, CDR2 YFSETQ. The chain's CDR3 is CASSSAGLAGTGELFF. The DNA for the CDR3 is TGCGCCAGCAGCTCAGCTGGGCTAGCCGGCACCGGGGAGCTGTTTTTT.

This clone was observed a handful of times. The chain carries TRBV9 and TRBJ1-4, with no clear D. With 4 bases removed from V and 3 bases from J, the gap between germline ends came to 10 bases. This CDR3 region has 14 residues. Germline V gives CDR1 SGDLS, CDR2 YYNGEE. The CDR3 DNA follows: TGTGCCAGCAGCTCCCGACTGTCTAATGAAAAACTGTTTTTT. This gives the protein CASSSRLSNEKLFF.

CDR3 in DNA: TGTGCCACGGCAGAGACATTCTATGGCTACACCTTC. Translated, it gives CATAETFYGYTF. The V and J genes are TRBV11-1 and TRBJ1-2, with unresolved D. This CDR3 region has 12 residues. V was clipped by 10 bases and J by 4 bases, with 13 bases between them. Germline CDR1 reads SGHAT; CDR2 reads FQDESV (reference sequence).

This clone has only a few counts. The chain combines TRBV24-1 with TRBJ2-1; 7 bases line up with TRBD2. The V gene end was trimmed by 7 bases and the J gene end by 3 bases; junction bases not matched to a gene: 11. The CDR3 consists of 16 residues. The germline V gene has CDR1 KGHDR and CDR2 SFDVKD. The CDR3 loop reads CATSGDLAEFYNEQFF. The CDR3, as DNA: TGTGCCACCAGCGGGGATCTAGCGGAATTCTACAATGAGCAGTTCTTC.

The V and J genes are TRBV6-5 and TRBJ1-2; the D gene is possibly TRBD1 (6 bases). V lost 6 bases and J 9 bases, leaving 17 bases between the germline ends. The CDR3 sequence is 13 residues long. Germline V gene data show CDR1 as MNHEY and CDR2 as SVGAGI. The CDR3 reads CASRQTGFKSYTF. CDR3 DNA: TGTGCCAGCAGGCAGACAGGCTTTAAAAGCTACACCTTC.

The rearrangement links TRBV5-1 to TRBJ2-7; D might be TRBD1 (5 bases). CDR1 and CDR2 from the germline V gene are SGHRS and YFSETQ. The CDR3 runs 14 residues. The ends were cut back, 3 bases at V and 0 bases at J, with 10 bases in the middle. Here the CDR3 DNA reads TGCGCCAGCAGCTCGACAGCCCCCTCCTACGAGCAGTACTTC. This encodes CASSSTAPSYEQYF.

The chain is built from TRBV29-1 and TRBJ1-6; a weak D match, TRBD1 (6 bases). Germline values: CDR1 SQVTM, CDR2 ANQGSEA. The length of the CDR3 is 13 residues. Trimming removed 6 bases from V and 9 bases from J, with 15 bases in between. CDR3 DNA: TGCAGCGTCTTTGACAGGCCCGGTTCACCCCTCCACTTT. Its translation is CSVFDRPGSPLHF.

The chain employs TRBV19 and TRBJ2-5; 11 bases are a match to TRBD2. Germline assignment: CDR1 LNHDA and CDR2 SQIVND (reference sequence). This CDR3 spans 15 amino acids. Germline trimming cut 4 bases from V and 9 bases from J; bases unmatched to any gene: 10. The CDR3 DNA follows: TGTGCCAGTAGTACAGGACTAGCGGGCCTTGGGGCCCAGTACTTC. Translation gives CASSTGLAGLGAQYF.

The CDR3: CASSGELAGLQETQYF. For the CDR3, the DNA is TGTGCCAGTAGTGGGGAGCTAGCGGGGCTCCAAGAGACCCAGTACTTC. This sequence joins TRBV19 and TRBJ2-5; 9 bases map to TRBD2. This CDR3 has 16 residues. From germline, CDR1 is LNHDA and CDR2 SQIVND (reference sequence). The J segment lost 1 base and the V segment lost 5 bases, leaving 8 bases of the junction unmatched. Based on the CDR3 plus reference TRBV19 and TRBJ2-5, the full variable domain is DGGITQSPKYLFRKEGQNVTLSCEQNLNHDAMYWYRQDPGQGLRLIYYSQIVNDFQKGDIAEGYSVSREKKESFPLTVTSAQKNPTAFYLCASSGELAGLQETQYFGPGTRLLVL.

A single count supports this clone. The chain joins TRBV7-2 to TRBJ2-7, with 9 bases fitting TRBD2. V dropped 1 base and J dropped 6; count of bases not matched to a gene: 10. Per the germline V gene, CDR1 is SGHTA and CDR2 is FQGNSA. The CDR3 loop spans 16 amino acids. The CDR3 sequence: CASSLVSGTSLLEQYF. The CDR3, as DNA: TGTGCCAGCAGCTTAGTTTCCGGGACTAGCCTGCTCGAGCAGTACTTC.

The chain joins TRBV10-3 to TRBJ2-5, with D possibly being TRBD2 (6 bases). The CDR3 is 14 amino acids. With 4 bases removed from V and 5 bases from J, the gap between germline ends came to 14 bases. Germline V gene data show CDR1 as ENHRY and CDR2 as SYGVKD. The CDR3 DNA reads TGTGCCATCAGTGGACGACTAGGCGGTGAGACCCAGTACTTC. Residues: CAISGRLGGETQYF.

V is TRBV6-2 or TRBV6-3 and J is TRBJ2-3; the match to TRBD2 covers 8 bases. V lost 4 bases, J lost 2 bases, and 5 bases stayed unmatched. Germline loops: CDR1 MNHEY, CDR2 SVGEGT. The length of the CDR3 is 15 residues. The DNA for the CDR3 is TGTGCCAGCAGTTCCGGGCGGGGGGACACAGATACGCAGTATTTT. Its translation: CASSSGRGDTDTQYF.

This clone was detected once. V and J are TRBV7-9 and TRBJ1-2; 10 nucleotides match TRBD1. CDR1 is SEHNR, CDR2 FQNEAQ, per germline (reference sequence). The ends lost 5 bases at V and 7 bases at J; junction bases unmatched: 7. The CDR3 is made up of 14 amino acids. The CDR3 spells CASSKDRGDLGYTF. The CDR3 DNA is TGTGCCAGCAGCAAGGACAGGGGGGACCTTGGCTACACCTTC.

V is TRBV7-2 and J is TRBJ1-5, with 8 bases that match TRBD1. V lost 5 bases and J lost 0; bases outside the gene matches: 3. There are 15 residues in the CDR3. Germline loops: CDR1 SGHTA, CDR2 FQGNSA. CDR3 loop: CASSRTGFSNQPQHF. As DNA, the CDR3 is TGTGCCAGCAGCAGGACAGGGTTTAGCAATCAGCCCCAGCATTTT.

The chain employs TRBV2 and TRBJ2-3; TRBD2 matches at 8 bases. CDR3 size: 15 residues. Germline V lookup: CDR1 SNHLY, CDR2 FYNNEI. Unmatched junction bases numbered 5, after V lost 6 bases and J lost 0 bases. This chain's CDR3 is CASRSAGGSTDTQYF. The CDR3 DNA is TGTGCCAGCAGGTCCGCGGGGGGTAGCACAGATACGCAGTATTTT.

This sequence joins TRBV18 and TRBJ2-7, with D perhaps matching TRBD1 (6 bases). The V gene's germline CDR1 is KGHSH and CDR2 LQKENI. CDR3 length: 14 amino acids. V lost 5 bases to trimming and J lost 2 bases, with 13 bases between them. The CDR3 sequence: CASSENTGPYEQYF. Written as DNA, the CDR3 is TGTGCCAGCTCAGAGAACACAGGGCCCTACGAGCAGTACTTC.